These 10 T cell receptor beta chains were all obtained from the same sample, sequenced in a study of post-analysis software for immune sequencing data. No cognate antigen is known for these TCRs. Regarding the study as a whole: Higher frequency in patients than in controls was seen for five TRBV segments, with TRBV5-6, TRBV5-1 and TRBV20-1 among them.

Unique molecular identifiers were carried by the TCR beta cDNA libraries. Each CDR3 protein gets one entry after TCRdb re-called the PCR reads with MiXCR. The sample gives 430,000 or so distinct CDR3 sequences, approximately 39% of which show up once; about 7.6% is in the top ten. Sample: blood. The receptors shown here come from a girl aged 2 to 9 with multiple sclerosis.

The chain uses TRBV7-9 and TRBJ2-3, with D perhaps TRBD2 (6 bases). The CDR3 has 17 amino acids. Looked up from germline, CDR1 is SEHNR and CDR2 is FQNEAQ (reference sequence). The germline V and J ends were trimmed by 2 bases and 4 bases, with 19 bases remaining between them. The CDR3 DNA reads TGTGCCAGCAGCTTACTACTAGCCGTGGTCCCCGCAGATACGCAGTATTTT. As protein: CASSLLLAVVPADTQYF.

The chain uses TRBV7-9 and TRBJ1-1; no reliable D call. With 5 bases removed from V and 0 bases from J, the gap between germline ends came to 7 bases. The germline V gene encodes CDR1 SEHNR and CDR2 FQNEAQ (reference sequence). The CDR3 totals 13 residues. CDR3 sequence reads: CASSEIMNTEAFF. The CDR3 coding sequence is TGTGCCAGCAGCGAAATCATGAACACTGAAGCTTTCTTT.

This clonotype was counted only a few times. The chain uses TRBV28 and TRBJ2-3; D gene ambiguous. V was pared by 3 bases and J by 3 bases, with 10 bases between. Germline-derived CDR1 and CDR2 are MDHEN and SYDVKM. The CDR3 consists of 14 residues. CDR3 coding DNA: TGTGCCAGCAGTTTTCATAGTCGGACAGATACGCAGTATTTT. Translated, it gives CASSFHSRTDTQYF.

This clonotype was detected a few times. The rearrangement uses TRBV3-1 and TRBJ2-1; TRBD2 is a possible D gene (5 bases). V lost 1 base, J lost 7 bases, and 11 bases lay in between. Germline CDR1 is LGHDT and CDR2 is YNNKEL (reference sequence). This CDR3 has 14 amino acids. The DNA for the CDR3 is TGTGCCAGCAGCCAAGCCTTGGAGGTGAATGAGCAGTTCTTC. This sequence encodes CASSQALEVNEQFF.

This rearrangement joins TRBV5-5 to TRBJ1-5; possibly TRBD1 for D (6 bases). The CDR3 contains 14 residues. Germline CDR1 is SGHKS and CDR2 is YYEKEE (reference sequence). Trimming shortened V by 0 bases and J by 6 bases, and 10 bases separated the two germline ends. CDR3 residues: CASSLGQGTQPQHF. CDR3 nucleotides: TGTGCCAGCAGCTTGGGGCAGGGGACTCAGCCCCAGCATTTT.

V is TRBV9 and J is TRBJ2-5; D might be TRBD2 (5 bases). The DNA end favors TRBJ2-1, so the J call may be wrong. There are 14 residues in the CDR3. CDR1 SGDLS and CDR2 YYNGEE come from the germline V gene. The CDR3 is CASSPLGGQETQFF. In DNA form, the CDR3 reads TGTGCCAGCAGCCCACTTGGAGGCCAAGAGACCCAGTTCTTC.

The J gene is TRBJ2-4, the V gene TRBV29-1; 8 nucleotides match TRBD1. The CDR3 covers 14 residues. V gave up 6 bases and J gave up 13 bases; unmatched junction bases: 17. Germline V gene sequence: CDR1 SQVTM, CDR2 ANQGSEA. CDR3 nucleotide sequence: TGCAGCGTGTGCCCCGACAGGGGCGACTACGTGCAGTACTTC. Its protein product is CSVCPDRGDYVQYF.

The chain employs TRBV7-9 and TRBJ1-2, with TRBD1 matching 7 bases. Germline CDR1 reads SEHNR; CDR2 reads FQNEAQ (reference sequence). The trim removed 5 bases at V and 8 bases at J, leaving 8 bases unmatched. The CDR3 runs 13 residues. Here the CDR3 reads CASSRQGLEGYTF. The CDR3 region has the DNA TGTGCCAGCAGCCGACAGGGTTTGGAGGGCTACACCTTC.

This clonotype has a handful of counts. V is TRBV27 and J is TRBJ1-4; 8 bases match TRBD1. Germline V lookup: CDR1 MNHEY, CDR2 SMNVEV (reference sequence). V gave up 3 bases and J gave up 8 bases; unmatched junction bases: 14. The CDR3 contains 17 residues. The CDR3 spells CASSFRAEDREGEKLFF. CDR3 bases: TGTGCCAGCAGTTTCCGAGCGGAGGACAGGGAGGGAGAAAAACTGTTTTTT.

CDR3 amino acids: CSARGASGAYSYEQYF. In nucleotides, the CDR3 is TGCAGTGCTAGAGGGGCTAGCGGGGCCTACTCCTACGAGCAGTACTTC. This chain links TRBV20-1 with TRBJ2-7; 9 bases agree with TRBD2. Per germline, CDR1 DFQATT and CDR2 SNEGSKA (reference sequence). The CDR3 has 16 residues. The V segment lost 1 base and the J segment 0 bases; nucleotides outside the gene matches: 7.